Below are 7 T cell receptor beta chains sequenced from a single sample in a study of CD8 T cells in ankylosing spondylitis. Regarding the study as a whole: Typical of ankylosing spondylitis blood, it appeared, was a TCR beta motif of about eight highly homologous variants.

MiXCR, run by TCRdb on the 5' RACE reads, gives a single entry per CDR3 protein. The table includes some 85,000 distinct CDR3 sequences, roughly 8.8% detected once. Antigens of these TCRs are unknown. Sequencing input: blood, either unsorted or a sorted T cell fraction (not recorded which). The source is a male donor with ankylosing spondylitis.

This clonotype appeared many times. The CDR3 nucleotides are TGTGCCATCAGTGCTGGCACTGAAGCTTTCTTT. Translation gives CAISAGTEAFF. The rearrangement uses TRBV10-3 and TRBJ1-1; D gene ambiguous. Germline V lookup: CDR1 ENHRY, CDR2 SYGVKD. The length of the CDR3 is 11 residues. V was shortened by 4 bases and J by 4 bases, with 4 bases between the two germline ends.

At least ten counts were recorded for this clonotype. This chain links TRBV12-3 or TRBV12-4 with TRBJ2-1, with 11 nucleotides matching TRBD1. The CDR3 has 15 residues. V was pared by 6 bases and J by 2 bases, with 3 bases of the junction left unmatched. The CDR3 DNA reads as TGTGCCAGCAGAGTGGACAGGGGGCCCTACAATGAGCAGTTCTTC. Amino acids: CASRVDRGPYNEQFF.

In this sample, this clonotype turned up many times. This chain uses TRBV7-9 with TRBJ2-1; D call uncertain. Trimming cost V 4 bases and J 9 bases, with 7 bases left between them. Germline V gives CDR1 SEHNR, CDR2 FQNEAQ (reference sequence). The CDR3 extends over 11 amino acids. CDR3 DNA: TGTGCCAGCAGCTCCGCCGGTGAGCAGTTCTTC. Translation: CASSSAGEQFF.

This clonotype was counted ten times or more. The chain uses TRBV12-3 or TRBV12-4 and TRBJ2-1, with 10 positions matching TRBD2. V shed 2 bases, J shed 5 bases, and the junction held 0 bases outside the gene matches. The CDR3 is made up of 14 amino acids. CDR3 residues: CASSLLAGDNEQFF. CDR3 bases: TGTGCCAGCAGTTTACTAGCGGGAGACAATGAGCAGTTCTTC.

This clonotype was detected many times. The rearrangement uses TRBV20-1 and TRBJ2-7, with D tentatively TRBD1 (6 bases). Trimming cost V 6 bases and J 5 bases, with 23 bases left between them. The CDR3 loop spans 15 amino acids. CDR1 and CDR2 from the germline V gene are DFQATT and SNEGSKA (reference sequence). CDR3 region: CSAAGTPSGNDEQYF. CDR3 nucleotide sequence: TGCAGTGCAGCCGGGACACCGTCGGGGAATGACGAGCAGTACTTC.

This clonotype was counted ten times or more. This chain connects TRBV7-8 to TRBJ1-1, with D maybe TRBD1 (6 bases). The CDR3 spans 16 residues. The germline V gene has CDR1 SGHVS and CDR2 FQNEAQ. The ends were cut back, 5 bases at V and 1 base at J, with 17 bases in the middle. Here the CDR3 DNA reads TGTGCCAGCAGCCCAGAGGGGGGCTGGGGGAACACTGAAGCTTTCTTT. It specifies CASSPEGGWGNTEAFF. The full variable domain, rest sourced from reference TRBV7-8 and TRBJ1-1, is GAGVSQSPRYKVAKRGQDVALRCDPISGHVSLFWYQQALGQGPEFLTYFQNEAQLDKSGLPSDRFFAERPEGSVSTLKIQRTQQEDSAVYLCASSPEGGWGNTEAFFGQGTRLTVV.

This clonotype has at least ten counts. The chain joins TRBV15 to TRBJ2-3, with 14 nucleotides matching TRBD2. The CDR3 is 18 amino acids. CDR1 is LNHNV, CDR2 YYDKDF, per germline (reference sequence). The junction had 8 bases not matched to a gene; V was cut back by 1 base and J by 5 bases. The DNA of the CDR3 is TGTGCCACCAGCAGAGTAAGACTAGCGGGAGGGATGAAAGATACGCAGTATTTT. Protein: CATSRVRLAGGMKDTQYF.